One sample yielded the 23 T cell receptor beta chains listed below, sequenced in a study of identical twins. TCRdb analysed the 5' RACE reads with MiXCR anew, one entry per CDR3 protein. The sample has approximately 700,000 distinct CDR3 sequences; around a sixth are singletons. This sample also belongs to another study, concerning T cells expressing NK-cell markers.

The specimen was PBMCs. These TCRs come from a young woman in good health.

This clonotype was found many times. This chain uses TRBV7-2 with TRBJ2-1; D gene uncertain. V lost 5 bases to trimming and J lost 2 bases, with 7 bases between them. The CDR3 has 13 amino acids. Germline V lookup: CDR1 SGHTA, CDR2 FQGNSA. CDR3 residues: CASSPRPYNEQFF. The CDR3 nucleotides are TGTGCCAGCAGCCCCCGGCCCTACAATGAGCAGTTCTTC.

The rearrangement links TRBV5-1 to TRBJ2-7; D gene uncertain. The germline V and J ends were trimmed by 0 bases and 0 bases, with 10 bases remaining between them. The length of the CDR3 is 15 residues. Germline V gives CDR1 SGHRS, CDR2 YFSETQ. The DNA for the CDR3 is TGCGCCAGCAGCTTGGTCCCTTTTACCTCCTACGAGCAGTACTTC. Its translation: CASSLVPFTSYEQYF. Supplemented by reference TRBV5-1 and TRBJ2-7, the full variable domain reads KAGVTQTPRYLIKTRGQQVTLSCSPISGHRSVSWYQQTPGQGLQFLFEYFSETQRNKGNFPGRFSGRQFSNSRSEMNVSTLELGDSALYLCASSLVPFTSYEQYFGPGTRLTVT.

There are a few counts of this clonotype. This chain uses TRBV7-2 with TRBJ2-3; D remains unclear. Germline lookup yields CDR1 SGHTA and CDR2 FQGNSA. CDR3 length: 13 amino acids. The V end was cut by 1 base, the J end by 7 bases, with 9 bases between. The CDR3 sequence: CASSLVSTNTQYF. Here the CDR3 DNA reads TGTGCCAGCAGCTTAGTTTCGACGAATACGCAGTATTTT.

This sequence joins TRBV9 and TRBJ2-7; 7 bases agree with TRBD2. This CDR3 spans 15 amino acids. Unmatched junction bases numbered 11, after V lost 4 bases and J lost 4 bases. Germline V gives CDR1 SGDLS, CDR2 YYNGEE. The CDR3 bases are TGTGCCAGCAGCCAGCAGGGAGGGACCGGGTACGAGCAGTACTTC. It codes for CASSQQGGTGYEQYF.

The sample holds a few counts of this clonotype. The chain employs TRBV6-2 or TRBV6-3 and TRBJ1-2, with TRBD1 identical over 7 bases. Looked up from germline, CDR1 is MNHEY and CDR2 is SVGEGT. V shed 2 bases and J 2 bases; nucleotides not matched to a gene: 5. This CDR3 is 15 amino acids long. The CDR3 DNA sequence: TGTGCCAGCAGTTACGGCAGGACAGGCAACTATGGCTACACCTTC. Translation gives CASSYGRTGNYGYTF.

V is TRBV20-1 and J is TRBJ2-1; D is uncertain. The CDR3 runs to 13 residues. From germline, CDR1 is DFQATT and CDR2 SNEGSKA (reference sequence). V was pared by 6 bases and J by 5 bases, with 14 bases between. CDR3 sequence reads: CSAHTEVDNEQFF. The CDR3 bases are TGCAGTGCCCATACAGAGGTTGACAATGAGCAGTTCTTC.

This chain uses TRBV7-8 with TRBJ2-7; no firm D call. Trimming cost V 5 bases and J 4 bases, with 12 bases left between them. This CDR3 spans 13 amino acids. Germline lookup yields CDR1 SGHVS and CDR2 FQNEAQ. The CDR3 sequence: CASSGPGRYEQYF. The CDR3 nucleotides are TGTGCCAGCAGCGGCCCTGGCAGGTACGAGCAGTACTTC.

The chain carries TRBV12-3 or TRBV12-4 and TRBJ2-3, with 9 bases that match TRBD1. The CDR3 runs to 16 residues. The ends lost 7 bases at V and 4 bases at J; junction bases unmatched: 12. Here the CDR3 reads CASTHLETGGSDTQYF. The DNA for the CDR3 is TGTGCCAGCACGCATTTGGAGACAGGGGGATCAGATACGCAGTATTTT.

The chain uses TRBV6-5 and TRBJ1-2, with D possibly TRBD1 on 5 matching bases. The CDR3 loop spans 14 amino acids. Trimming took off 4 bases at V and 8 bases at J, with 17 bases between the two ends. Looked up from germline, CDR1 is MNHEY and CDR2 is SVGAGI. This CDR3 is CASSSRDGSWGYTF. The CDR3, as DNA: TGTGCCAGCAGTTCCAGGGACGGGTCTTGGGGCTACACCTTC.

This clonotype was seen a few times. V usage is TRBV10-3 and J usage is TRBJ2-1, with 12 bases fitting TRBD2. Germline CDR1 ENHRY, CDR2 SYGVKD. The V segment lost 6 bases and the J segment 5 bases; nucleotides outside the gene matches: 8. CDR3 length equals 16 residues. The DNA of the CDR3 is TGTGCCATCAGGTTGACTAGCGGGAGCGGCAACAATGAGCAGTTCTTC. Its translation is CAIRLTSGSGNNEQFF.

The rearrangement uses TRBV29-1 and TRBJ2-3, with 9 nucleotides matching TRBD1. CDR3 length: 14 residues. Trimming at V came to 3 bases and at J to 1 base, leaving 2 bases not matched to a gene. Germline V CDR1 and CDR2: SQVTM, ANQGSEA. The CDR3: CSVDRDRGTDTQYF. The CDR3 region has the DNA TGCAGCGTTGATCGGGACAGGGGCACAGATACGCAGTATTTT.

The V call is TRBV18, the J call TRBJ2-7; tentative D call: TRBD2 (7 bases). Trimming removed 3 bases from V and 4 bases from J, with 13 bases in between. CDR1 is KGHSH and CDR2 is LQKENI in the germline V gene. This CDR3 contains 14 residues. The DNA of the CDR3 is TGTGCCAGCTCACCCGGCAGGGGAGGGTACGAGCAGTACTTC. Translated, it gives CASSPGRGGYEQYF.

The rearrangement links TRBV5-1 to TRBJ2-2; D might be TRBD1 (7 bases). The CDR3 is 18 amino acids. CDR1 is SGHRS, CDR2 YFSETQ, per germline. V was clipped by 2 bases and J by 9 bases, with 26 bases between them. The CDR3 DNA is TGCGCCAGCAGCTTTGCCCCCAAGGAGGGGGCGTTGGTACGGGAGCTGTTTTTT. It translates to CASSFAPKEGALVRELFF.

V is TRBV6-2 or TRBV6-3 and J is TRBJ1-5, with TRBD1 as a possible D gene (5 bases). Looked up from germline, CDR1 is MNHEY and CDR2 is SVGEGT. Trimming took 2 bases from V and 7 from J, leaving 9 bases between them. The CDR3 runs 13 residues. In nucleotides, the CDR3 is TGTGCCAGCAGTTACGGGGGATGGCAGCCCCAGCATTTT. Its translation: CASSYGGWQPQHF.

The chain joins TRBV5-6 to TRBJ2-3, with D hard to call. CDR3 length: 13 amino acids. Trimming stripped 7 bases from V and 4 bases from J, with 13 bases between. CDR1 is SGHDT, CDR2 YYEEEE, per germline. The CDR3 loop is CASSRVSPDTQYF. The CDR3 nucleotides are TGTGCCAGCTCACGGGTTTCCCCAGATACGCAGTATTTT. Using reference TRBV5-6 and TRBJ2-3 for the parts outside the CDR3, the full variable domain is DAGVTQSPTHLIKTRGQQVTLRCSPKSGHDTVSWYQQALGQGPQFIFQYYEEEERQRGNFPDRFSGHQFPNYSSELNVNALLLGDSALYLCASSRVSPDTQYFGPGTRLTVL.

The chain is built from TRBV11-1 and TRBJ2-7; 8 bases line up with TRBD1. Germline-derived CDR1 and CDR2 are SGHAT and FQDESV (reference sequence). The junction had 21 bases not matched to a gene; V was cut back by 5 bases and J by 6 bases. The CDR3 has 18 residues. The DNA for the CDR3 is TGTGCCAGCAGCAAAGAAGGGAGGACAGGGTGGGTAGCCGGCGAGCAGTACTTC. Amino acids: CASSKEGRTGWVAGEQYF.

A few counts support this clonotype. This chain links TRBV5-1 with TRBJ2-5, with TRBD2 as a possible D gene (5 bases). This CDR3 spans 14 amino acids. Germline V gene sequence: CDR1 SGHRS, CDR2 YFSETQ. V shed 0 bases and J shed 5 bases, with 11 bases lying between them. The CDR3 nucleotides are TGCGCCAGCAGCTTGGGGAGGTCGGGGGAGACCCAGTACTTC. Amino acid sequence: CASSLGRSGETQYF.

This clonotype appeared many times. CDR3 loop: CASSENSWDQPQHF. The CDR3 region has the DNA TGCGCCAGCAGTGAAAACAGCTGGGATCAGCCCCAGCATTTT. The V call is TRBV10-2, the J call TRBJ1-5; D ambiguous. The CDR3 is 14 residues long. Trimming shortened V by 3 bases and J by 5 bases, and 11 bases separated the two germline ends. Germline lookup yields CDR1 WSHSY and CDR2 SAAADI.

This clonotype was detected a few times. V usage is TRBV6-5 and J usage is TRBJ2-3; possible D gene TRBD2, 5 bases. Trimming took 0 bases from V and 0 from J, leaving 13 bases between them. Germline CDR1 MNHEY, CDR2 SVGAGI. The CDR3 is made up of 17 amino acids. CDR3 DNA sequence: TGTGCCAGCAGTTACTCCCACAGCGGATCTAGCACAGATACGCAGTATTTT. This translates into CASSYSHSGSSTDTQYF.

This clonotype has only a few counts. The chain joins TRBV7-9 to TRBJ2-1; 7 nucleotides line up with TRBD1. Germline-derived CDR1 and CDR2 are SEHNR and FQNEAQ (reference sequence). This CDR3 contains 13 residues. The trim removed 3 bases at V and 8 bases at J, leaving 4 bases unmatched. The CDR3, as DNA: TGTGCCAGCAGCTTTCATACAGGGGATGAGCAGTTCTTC. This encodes CASSFHTGDEQFF.

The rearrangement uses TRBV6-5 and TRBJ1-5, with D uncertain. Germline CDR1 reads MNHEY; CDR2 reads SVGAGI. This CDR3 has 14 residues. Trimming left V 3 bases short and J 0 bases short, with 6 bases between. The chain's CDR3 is CASSYGDSNQPQHF. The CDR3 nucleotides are TGTGCCAGCAGTTATGGTGATAGCAATCAGCCCCAGCATTTT.

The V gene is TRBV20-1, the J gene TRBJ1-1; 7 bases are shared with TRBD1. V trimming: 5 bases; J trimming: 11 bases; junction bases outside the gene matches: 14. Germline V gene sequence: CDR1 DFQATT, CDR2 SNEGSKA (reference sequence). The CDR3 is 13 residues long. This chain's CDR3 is CSASPTGRFEAFF. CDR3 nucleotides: TGCAGTGCTTCACCGACAGGGCGGTTTGAGGCTTTCTTT.

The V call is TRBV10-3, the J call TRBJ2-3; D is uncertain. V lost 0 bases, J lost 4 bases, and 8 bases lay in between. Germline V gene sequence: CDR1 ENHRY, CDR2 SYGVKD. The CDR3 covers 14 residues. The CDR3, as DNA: TGTGCCATCAGTGAGTCAAAGGTCGCAGATACGCAGTATTTT. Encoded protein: CAISESKVADTQYF.